Included here is one TCR beta chain sequence, with context. This specimen belongs to a study of blood T cell repertoires in COVID-19. Overall study context: Acute and convalescent COVID-19 specimens originated in the United States, Italy and Spain. T cells, B-cell-depleted T cells, or PBMCs supplied cDNA or gDNA.

Under the authors' procedure: Reference gene primer amplification in the assay estimated nucleated cell counts. Sequencing used immunoSEQ multiplex PCR; TCRdb keeps in-frame clones, though not all of them. D and trimming come from the DNA, and the V and J calls and clone size come from that table. The sample holds 120,000 to 150,000 clones, almost 85% seen once. The sequence derives from a human donor with acute or convalescent COVID-19. The donor label of this sample is uncertain. The sequenced sample consisted of peripheral blood.

The CDR3: CASSPEGVIYGYTF. For the CDR3, the DNA is TGTGCCAGCTCACCGGAGGGCGTAATCTATGGCTACACCTTC. The genes are TRBV18 and TRBJ1-2; D gene unclear. Between the trimmed V and J ends, which lost 3 bases and 4 bases, there was a span of 12 bases. There are 14 residues in the CDR3. Germline CDR1 KGHSH, CDR2 LQKENI.